This entry lists 22 T cell receptor beta chains sequenced from one sample in a study of cytomegalovirus exposure and HLA in healthy donors. Primers included in the PCR were 60 Vbeta and 13 Jbeta primers. TCRdb's table, derived via immunoSEQ multiplex PCR, lists solely in-frame clones and lacks some. The sample holds tens of thousands of clones, about 71% seen once. The sequencing sample was made of PBMCs. The receptors originated from a woman aged 60 to 75 in good health and CMV-seropositive.

V and J are TRBV19 and TRBJ1-3; D perhaps matches TRBD1 (5 bases). The CDR3 spans 17 residues. Trimming pared 4 bases from V and 2 bases from J, leaving 18 bases between. Per the germline V gene, CDR1 is LNHDA and CDR2 is SQIVND (reference sequence). CDR3 coding DNA: TGTGCCAGTAGTACTACCCTCCAGGGAGGAACTGGAAACACCATATATTTT. It codes for CASSTTLQGGTGNTIYF.

The V call is TRBV30, the J call TRBJ2-3; possible D gene TRBD1, 5 bases. Germline CDR1 and CDR2: GTSNPN and SVGIG (reference sequence). Trimming cost V 2 bases and J 4 bases, with 7 bases left between them. This CDR3 is built from 12 residues. CDR3 amino acids: CAWSLGADTQYF. DNA for the CDR3: TGTGCCTGGAGTTTAGGGGCAGATACGCAGTATTTT.

This clone was observed once. The chain couples TRBV4-1 to TRBJ1-4; maybe TRBD1 (5 bases). Germline V CDR1 and CDR2: MGHRA, YSYEKL. Between the trimmed V and J ends, which lost 6 bases and 8 bases, there was a span of 19 bases. The CDR3 covers 15 residues. CDR3 region: CASSLSERRGEKLFF. CDR3 DNA sequence: TGCGCCAGCAGTCTGTCGGAGAGGAGGGGCGAAAAACTGTTTTTT.

The chain joins TRBV2 to TRBJ2-5; 7 nucleotides match TRBD1. CDR1 is SNHLY and CDR2 is FYNNEI in the germline V gene. The CDR3 spans 13 residues. The junction had 4 bases not matched to a gene; V was cut back by 5 bases and J by 4 bases. CDR3 in amino acids: CASSSQGTETQYF. CDR3 coding DNA: TGTGCCAGCAGTTCACAGGGGACAGAGACCCAGTACTTC. The full variable domain, rest sourced from reference TRBV2 and TRBJ2-5, is EPEVTQTPSHQVTQMGQEVILRCVPISNHLYFYWYRQILGQKVEFLVSFYNNEISEKSEIFDDQFSVERPDGSNFTLKIRSTKLEDSAMYFCASSSQGTETQYFGPGTRLLVL.

Remarks on this clone: Its ends do not fully match the called genes, so a read error is possible. The V call is TRBV7-9, the J call TRBJ1-1; D is ambiguous. The CDR3 has 13 amino acids. Germline CDR1 reads SEHNR; CDR2 reads FQNEAQ (reference sequence). CDR3 DNA: TGTTCCAGCAGCTTAGACGGGAACACTGAAGCTTTCTTT. Translated, it gives CSSSLDGNTEAFF.

The rearrangement uses TRBV5-5 and TRBJ1-2, with D tentatively TRBD1 (6 bases). The germline V gene encodes CDR1 SGHKS and CDR2 YYEKEE (reference sequence). The CDR3 has 13 residues. Trimming took 0 bases from V and 6 from J, leaving 9 bases between them. The CDR3 region has the DNA TGTGCCAGCAGCTTGGCGCAGGGGAATGGCTACACCTTC. Its translation is CASSLAQGNGYTF.

The V gene is TRBV7-2, the J gene TRBJ2-3; D call uncertain. The CDR3 consists of 15 residues. V lost 5 bases and J lost 4, with 16 bases in between. The germline CDR1 and CDR2 sequences are SGHTA and FQGNSA. The CDR3 loop is CASSPTQAKADTQYF. CDR3 sequence (DNA): TGTGCCAGCAGCCCCACCCAGGCAAAGGCAGATACGCAGTATTTT.

The rearrangement joins TRBV27 to TRBJ1-1; D remains unclear. The CDR3 sequence is 14 residues long. CDR1 is MNHEY, CDR2 SMNVEV, per germline (reference sequence). With 3 bases removed from V and 2 bases from J, the gap between germline ends came to 10 bases. The DNA of the CDR3 is TGTGCCAGCAGTTTGGGCAGATACAACACTGAAGCTTTCTTT. Translation gives CASSLGRYNTEAFF.

CDR3 loop: CASGLSGLAVNEQFF. CDR3 sequence (DNA): TGCGCCAGCGGACTCTCGGGACTAGCGGTCAATGAGCAGTTCTTC. The genes are TRBV5-1 and TRBJ2-1, with 11 bases lining up with TRBD2. CDR3 length equals 15 residues. The germline gives CDR1 SGHRS, CDR2 YFSETQ. The V and J ends lost 7 bases and 6 bases, in that order; junction bases with no gene match: 9. Complete variable domain (other parts from reference TRBV5-1 and TRBJ2-1): KAGVTQTPRYLIKTRGQQVTLSCSPISGHRSVSWYQQTPGQGLQFLFEYFSETQRNKGNFPGRFSGRQFSNSRSEMNVSTLELGDSALYLCASGLSGLAVNEQFFGPGTRLTVL.

The chain recombines TRBV28 with TRBJ2-7; TRBD2 might be the D (6 bases). Per germline, CDR1 MDHEN and CDR2 SYDVKM. The V end was cut by 11 bases, the J end by 5 bases, with 25 bases between. The CDR3 has 15 amino acids. The CDR3 protein is CAGARTGLGDHEQYF. The CDR3 bases are TGTGCCGGCGCCAGGACGGGACTCGGGGACCACGAGCAGTACTTC.

A few counts support this clone. The CDR3 sequence: CASSRSWERGGEPNEQFF. CDR3 sequence (DNA): TGCGCCAGCAGCCGAAGTTGGGAGCGGGGGGGCGAACCCAATGAGCAGTTCTTC. The chain has TRBV4-3 and TRBJ2-1, with 10 bases matching TRBD2. Germline CDR1 LGHNA, CDR2 YSLEER. The ends lost 4 bases at V and 6 bases at J; junction bases unmatched: 15. CDR3 length equals 18 residues.

Here the CDR3 reads CAWSKQGMNTEAFF. CDR3 sequence (DNA): TGTGCCTGGTCTAAGCAGGGAATGAACACTGAAGCTTTCTTT. The chain has TRBV30 and TRBJ1-1; D may be TRBD1 (5 bases). The CDR3 totals 14 residues. Germline V gene sequence: CDR1 GTSNPN, CDR2 SVGIG (reference sequence). With 5 bases removed from V and 0 bases from J, the gap between germline ends came to 13 bases.

The J gene is TRBJ1-2, the V gene TRBV18; possibly TRBD1 for D (5 bases). This CDR3 is 15 amino acids long. Germline CDR1 is KGHSH and CDR2 is LQKENI. V lost 4 bases and J lost 8, with 20 bases in between. The CDR3 DNA reads as TGTGCCAGCTCACGAGGACACTTAACCTCCTCCGGCTACACCTTC. Amino acids: CASSRGHLTSSGYTF.

The rearrangement links TRBV6-4 to TRBJ1-2, with D perhaps TRBD1 (6 bases). Per the germline V gene, CDR1 is MRHNA and CDR2 is SNTAGT. The ends were cut back, 6 bases at V and 6 bases at J, with 17 bases in the middle. This CDR3 comprises 14 residues. The CDR3 protein is CASREQGGDHGYTF. The CDR3 DNA sequence: TGTGCCAGCAGGGAACAGGGAGGGGACCATGGCTACACCTTC.

The chain recombines TRBV19 with TRBJ1-2, with D tentatively TRBD1 (5 bases). V dropped 7 bases and J dropped 0 bases, with 21 bases sitting between them. This CDR3 has 17 amino acids. The germline CDR1 and CDR2 sequences are LNHDA and SQIVND (reference sequence). DNA of the CDR3: TGTGCCAGTATTGGACGGGAGCGGGGCCAAGCTAACTATGGCTACACCTTC. It specifies CASIGRERGQANYGYTF.

The genes are TRBV7-2 and TRBJ1-4; 7 bases fit TRBD1. Per germline, CDR1 SGHTA and CDR2 FQGNSA. J lost 6 bases, V lost 4 bases, and 8 bases had no gene match. There are 15 residues in the CDR3. The CDR3 region has the DNA TGTGCCAGCAGCTCCGAGGGACAGCCCCATGAAAAACTGTTTTTT. Encoded protein: CASSSEGQPHEKLFF. Full variable domain (missing parts from reference TRBV7-2 and TRBJ1-4): GAGVSQSPSNKVTEKGKDVELRCDPISGHTALYWYRQSLGQGLEFLIYFQGNSAPDKSGLPSDRFSAERTGGSVSTLTIQRTQQEDSAVYLCASSSEGQPHEKLFFGSGTQLSVL.

This chain connects TRBV4-2 to TRBJ1-1; D is uncertain. V shed 0 bases and J shed 0 bases, with 14 bases lying between them. Germline V gene data show CDR1 as LGHNA and CDR2 as YNFKEQ. The CDR3 runs to 17 residues. CDR3 sequence: CASSQDLQVYMNTEAFF. Written as DNA, the CDR3 is TGTGCCAGCAGCCAAGACTTGCAGGTTTATATGAACACTGAAGCTTTCTTT.

This clone was seen only once. V gene TRBV9 combines with J gene TRBJ1-1, with TRBD1 as a possible D gene (6 bases). The germline V gene has CDR1 SGDLS and CDR2 YYNGEE. The CDR3 loop spans 15 amino acids. V was trimmed by 4 bases and J by 2 bases, leaving 15 bases between them. The CDR3: CASSPRSGVNTEAFF. CDR3 nucleotides: TGTGCCAGCAGCCCCCGATCAGGGGTAAACACTGAAGCTTTCTTT. Filled out from reference TRBV9 and TRBJ1-1, the complete variable domain reads DSGVTQTPKHLITATGQRVTLRCSPRSGDLSVYWYQQSLDQGLQFLIQYYNGEERAKGNILERFSAQQFPDLHSELNLSSLELGDSALYFCASSPRSGVNTEAFFGQGTRLTVV.

V gene TRBV11-2 combines with J gene TRBJ1-2; TRBD1 might be the D (6 bases). V shed 0 bases and J shed 6 bases, with 11 bases lying between them. This CDR3 region has 14 residues. Germline assignment: CDR1 SGHAT and CDR2 FQNNGV. CDR3 sequence (DNA): TGTGCCAGCAGCTTAGATTGGGGGCGGGATGGCTACACCTTC. This codes for CASSLDWGRDGYTF.

The gene calls are TRBV5-1 and TRBJ2-7, with 11 bases lining up with TRBD2. J lost 6 bases, V lost 4 bases, and 9 bases had no gene match. This CDR3 region has 15 residues. Germline V CDR1 and CDR2: SGHRS, YFSETQ. CDR3 region: CASSIAGGPFTEQYF. The CDR3 DNA reads TGCGCCAGCAGCATAGCGGGGGGGCCTTTCACCGAGCAGTACTTC. The entire variable domain, with the rest obtained from reference TRBV5-1 and TRBJ2-7, is as follows: KAGVTQTPRYLIKTRGQQVTLSCSPISGHRSVSWYQQTPGQGLQFLFEYFSETQRNKGNFPGRFSGRQFSNSRSEMNVSTLELGDSALYLCASSIAGGPFTEQYFGPGTRLTVT.

This sequence joins TRBV30 and TRBJ2-3; TRBD2 matches at 7 bases. V shed 3 bases, J shed 0 bases, and the junction held 6 bases outside the gene matches. In germline, CDR1 is GTSNPN, CDR2 SVGIG (reference sequence). The CDR3 is made up of 15 amino acids. The CDR3 region has the DNA TGTGCCTGGAGGTCCGGCGGGGGAAGCACAGATACGCAGTATTTT. Amino acids: CAWRSGGGSTDTQYF.

This clone was detected only a few times. The V and J genes are TRBV5-1 and TRBJ1-5, with a possible D match to TRBD1 (5 bases). The CDR3 is 15 amino acids. Trimming removed 1 base at V and 4 bases at J, with 12 bases between. Germline loops: CDR1 SGHRS, CDR2 YFSETQ. The CDR3, as DNA: TGCGCCAGCAGCTTGACGGGGGACTCAAATCAGCCCCAGCATTTT. This translates into CASSLTGDSNQPQHF. Looking up the rest from reference TRBV5-1 and TRBJ1-5 gives the full variable domain: KAGVTQTPRYLIKTRGQQVTLSCSPISGHRSVSWYQQTPGQGLQFLFEYFSETQRNKGNFPGRFSGRQFSNSRSEMNVSTLELGDSALYLCASSLTGDSNQPQHFGDGTRLSIL.